This passage covers 25 T cell receptor beta chains from one sample sequenced in a study of regulatory T cells in long-lasting Graves disease. Arm-PCR of CDR3 regions with iRepertoire HTBI primers generated TCR beta libraries. Each CDR3 protein gets one entry after TCRdb re-called the multiplex PCR reads with MiXCR. The sample has 410,000 or so distinct CDR3 sequences; 15% are singletons. Indicated time point: newly diagnosed GD, antithyroid drugs for less than 3 months. PBMC RNA served as the TCR library source. The sample also formed part of further work on T cells in Graves' hyperthyroidism and ophthalmopathy.

This material consisted of peripheral blood mononuclear cells (PBMCs), taken at new diagnosis, from a patient treated with antithyroid drugs. The receptors here all came from a woman under 40 with Graves disease.

The chain recombines TRBV19 with TRBJ2-1; no clear D gene. V dropped 6 bases and J dropped 7 bases, with 7 bases sitting between them. The CDR3 loop spans 11 amino acids. Looked up from germline, CDR1 is LNHDA and CDR2 is SQIVND (reference sequence). The CDR3 protein is CASRTPNEQFF. DNA for the CDR3: TGTGCCAGTAGGACGCCGAATGAGCAGTTCTTC.

There are many counts of this clonotype. The CDR3: CASSFRDTSYGYTF. Written as DNA, the CDR3 is TGTGCCAGCAGCTTCCGGGACACCTCCTATGGCTACACCTTC. The chain couples TRBV7-9 to TRBJ1-2; TRBD1 might be the D (6 bases). Germline V gene sequence: CDR1 SEHNR, CDR2 FQNEAQ (reference sequence). The V end was cut by 3 bases, the J end by 4 bases, with 12 bases between. The CDR3 loop spans 14 amino acids.

This clonotype was found many times. V is TRBV6-1 and J is TRBJ2-1; TRBD2 matches at 14 bases. The trim removed 8 bases at V and 2 bases at J, leaving 2 bases unmatched. The CDR3 consists of 15 residues. The germline V gene encodes CDR1 MNHNS and CDR2 SASEGT. The CDR3 DNA reads TGTGCCAGCCCGGGACTAGCGGGGGCCTACAATGAGCAGTTCTTC. Its translation: CASPGLAGAYNEQFF.

This clonotype was found many times. V gene TRBV19 combines with J gene TRBJ2-7; 10 bases match TRBD1. CDR3 length equals 15 residues. CDR1 and CDR2 (germline): LNHDA, SQIVND (reference sequence). J gave up 6 bases and V 3 bases, and 8 bases lay outside the gene matches. The DNA of the CDR3 is TGTGCCAGTAGTATCCCGGGGACAGGGGTCCGCGAGCAGTACTTC. This gives the protein CASSIPGTGVREQYF.

This clonotype turned up a few times. The chain couples TRBV20-1 to TRBJ2-7; possibly TRBD1 or TRBD2 for D (5 bases each). V dropped 3 bases and J dropped 2 bases, with 17 bases sitting between them. The CDR3 has 15 residues. Looked up from germline, CDR1 is DFQATT and CDR2 is SNEGSKA (reference sequence). The CDR3 spells CSASPSRGPTYEQYF. The CDR3 coding sequence is TGCAGTGCTAGCCCATCTAGGGGACCGACCTACGAGCAGTACTTC.

Ten or more counts support this clonotype. CDR3 region: CATSDLGQPQGYTF. The DNA of the CDR3 is TGTGCCACCAGTGACCTCGGACAGCCTCAGGGCTACACCTTC. The chain recombines TRBV24-1 with TRBJ1-2, with a weak D call TRBD1 (6 bases). V lost 4 bases and J lost 8, with 16 bases in between. Germline CDR1 is KGHDR and CDR2 is SFDVKD. CDR3 size: 14 residues.

This clonotype was seen ten or more times. The DNA for the CDR3 is TGTGCCAGCAGCTACAGGGGTCTGAGGGGTTTCCTAGCCAAAAACATTCAGTACTTC. The encoded protein is CASSYRGLRGFLAKNIQYF. The V gene is TRBV11-3, the J gene TRBJ2-4; the match to TRBD1 covers 7 bases. The ends lost 4 bases at V and 0 bases at J; junction bases unmatched: 15. CDR3 length: 19 amino acids. In germline, CDR1 is SGHNT, CDR2 YENEEA. Full variable domain (rest looked up from reference TRBV11-3 and TRBJ2-4): EAGVVQSPRYKIIEKKQPVAFWCNPISGHNTLYWYLQNLGQGPELLIRYENEEAVDDSQLPKDRFSAERLKGVDSTLKIQPAELGDSAVYLCASSYRGLRGFLAKNIQYFGAGTRLSVL.

This clonotype was seen only a few times. The chain is built from TRBV24-1 and TRBJ2-6; D may be TRBD1 or TRBD2 (5 bases each). V lost 7 bases and J 3 bases, leaving 21 bases between the germline ends. Germline CDR1 is KGHDR and CDR2 is SFDVKD. The CDR3 runs 18 residues. The CDR3 region has the DNA TGTGCCACCAGGGAGAGGGACCTCTCCTCTGGTGGGGCCAACGTCCTGACTTTC. Translating it yields CATRERDLSSGGANVLTF.

In this sample, this clonotype turned up many times. This chain connects TRBV20-1 to TRBJ2-7; TRBD1 matches 10 bases. The germline CDR1 and CDR2 sequences are DFQATT and SNEGSKA (reference sequence). The CDR3 consists of 14 residues. V gave up 5 bases and J gave up 2 bases; unmatched junction bases: 6. The CDR3 nucleotides read TGCAGTGCTCCACACGGGACAGGGGCCTACGAGCAGTACTTC. Its protein is CSAPHGTGAYEQYF.

This chain uses TRBV19 with TRBJ2-3, with D tentatively TRBD1 (6 bases). Trimming left V 5 bases short and J 2 bases short, with 20 bases between. Germline V lookup: CDR1 LNHDA, CDR2 SQIVND (reference sequence). The CDR3 has 17 residues. The CDR3 protein is CASSSSTGKGVTDTQYF. The CDR3 region has the DNA TGTGCCAGTAGTTCTTCCACAGGGAAGGGGGTCACAGATACGCAGTATTTT. The full variable domain, with the rest looked up from reference TRBV19 and TRBJ2-3, is DGGITQSPKYLFRKEGQNVTLSCEQNLNHDAMYWYRQDPGQGLRLIYYSQIVNDFQKGDIAEGYSVSREKKESFPLTVTSAQKNPTAFYLCASSSSTGKGVTDTQYFGPGTRLTVL.

Ten or more counts support this clonotype. The J gene is TRBJ1-6, the V gene TRBV18; possible D gene TRBD1, 5 bases. This CDR3 contains 14 residues. Germline V gene data show CDR1 as KGHSH and CDR2 as LQKENI. V dropped 6 bases and J dropped 5 bases, with 11 bases sitting between them. CDR3 coding DNA: TGTGCCAGCTCCAAGTGGGGGAATAATTCACCCCTCCACTTT. Protein sequence: CASSKWGNNSPLHF.

The chain joins TRBV4-2 to TRBJ2-3, with TRBD2 as a possible D gene (6 bases). Germline CDR1 and CDR2: LGHNA and YNFKEQ. The CDR3 consists of 14 residues. V gave up 1 base and J gave up 6 bases, with 11 bases separating them. The CDR3 sequence is CASSQGGRTDTQYF. The CDR3 DNA reads as TGTGCCAGCAGCCAAGGAGGGAGGACGGATACGCAGTATTTT.

This clonotype occurred many times. The chain recombines TRBV10-3 with TRBJ1-1; TRBD1 aligns across 8 bases. This CDR3 is 16 amino acids long. Trimming took 4 bases from V and 0 from J; bases not matched to a gene: 7. Germline CDR1 is ENHRY and CDR2 is SYGVKD. CDR3 loop: CAISVSGQEMNTEAFF. The CDR3 region has the DNA TGTGCCATCAGTGTATCGGGACAGGAGATGAACACTGAAGCTTTCTTT.

This clonotype was counted between two and nine times. In nucleotides, the CDR3 is TGTGCCAGCAGCTTCTATCGGGGGGGCTCTGGAAACACCATATATTTT. Amino acids: CASSFYRGGSGNTIYF. The V call is TRBV5-8, the J call TRBJ1-3, with D maybe TRBD1 (5 bases). V was pared by 2 bases and J by 0 bases, with 12 bases between. The CDR3 loop spans 16 amino acids. CDR1 and CDR2 from the germline V gene are SGHTS and YDEGEE.

The table lists this clonotype with many counts. This chain joins TRBV20-1 and TRBJ2-1; 11 bases are shared with TRBD2. Germline CDR1 and CDR2: DFQATT and SNEGSKA (reference sequence). The CDR3 sequence is 14 residues long. The J segment lost 7 bases and the V segment lost 3 bases, leaving 5 bases of the junction unmatched. The CDR3 bases are TGCAGTGCTAGGGGACTAGCGGTAATAAATGAGCAGTTCTTC. Translating gives CSARGLAVINEQFF.

This chain joins TRBV19 and TRBJ2-1, with 8 nucleotides matching TRBD2. Germline CDR1 LNHDA, CDR2 SQIVND (reference sequence). The CDR3 contains 16 residues. V shed 9 bases, J shed 3 bases, and the junction held 13 bases outside the gene matches. For the CDR3, the DNA is TGTGCCAGCAGAACTAGCGGATTGAGCTTCTACAATGAGCAGTTCTTC. Translated: CASRTSGLSFYNEQFF. The full variable domain, completed using reference TRBV19 and TRBJ2-1, is DGGITQSPKYLFRKEGQNVTLSCEQNLNHDAMYWYRQDPGQGLRLIYYSQIVNDFQKGDIAEGYSVSREKKESFPLTVTSAQKNPTAFYLCASRTSGLSFYNEQFFGPGTRLTVL.

This clonotype was observed at least ten times. The chain carries TRBV6-2 or TRBV6-3 and TRBJ2-1, with D possibly TRBD1 on 5 matching bases. CDR3 length equals 14 residues. Germline V CDR1 and CDR2: MNHEY, SVGEGT. Trimming stripped 2 bases from V and 7 bases from J, with 12 bases between. CDR3 in DNA: TGTGCCAGCAGTTACGATGGGGCGCGGAATGAGCAGTTCTTC. The encoded protein is CASSYDGARNEQFF.

This clonotype was detected a few times. The chain employs TRBV7-2 and TRBJ2-1; TRBD2 matches at 11 bases. V shed 4 bases, J shed 6 bases, and the junction held 8 bases outside the gene matches. CDR3 length: 16 residues. Germline V lookup: CDR1 SGHTA, CDR2 FQGNSA. The CDR3 bases are TGTGCCAGCAGCTCCTATACTAGCGGGGGTCGCAATGAGCAGTTCTTC. Protein product: CASSSYTSGGRNEQFF.

This clonotype was detected ten times or more. This chain's CDR3 is CASGSPGVTEAFF. CDR3 bases: TGTGCTAGTGGTTCACCTGGCGTGACGGAAGCTTTCTTT. The gene calls are TRBV12-5 and TRBJ1-1, with D unclear. The CDR3 consists of 13 residues. Trimming removed 4 bases at V and 8 bases at J, with 14 bases between. Per germline, CDR1 LGHNT and CDR2 FRNRAP.

The genes are TRBV9 and TRBJ1-1, with D maybe TRBD1 (5 bases). The CDR3 has 14 amino acids. Germline V CDR1 and CDR2: SGDLS, YYNGEE. The ends were cut back, 2 bases at V and 4 bases at J, with 12 bases in the middle. CDR3 nucleotides: TGTGCCAGCAGCGTGGCCGGGGGTGGCACTGAAGCTTTCTTT. Residues: CASSVAGGGTEAFF.

The table lists this clonotype with many counts. The CDR3 DNA sequence: TGTGCCAGCAGTTCCAGGGGGGACACAGATACGCAGTATTTT. This translates into CASSSRGDTDTQYF. The chain combines TRBV28 with TRBJ2-3, with D perhaps matching TRBD1 (7 bases). Trimming took 4 bases from V and 2 from J, leaving 10 bases between them. Germline CDR1 reads MDHEN; CDR2 reads SYDVKM. The CDR3 covers 14 residues.

This clonotype was detected many times. The J gene is TRBJ1-1, the V gene TRBV30; maybe TRBD1 (5 bases). The V gene's germline CDR1 is GTSNPN and CDR2 SVGIG (reference sequence). CDR3 size: 14 residues. The DNA for the CDR3 is TGTGCTGGAGGGGTCCTCTTTATGAACACTGAAGCTTTCTTT. Translated, it gives CAGGVLFMNTEAFF.

The genes are TRBV20-1 and TRBJ2-1, with TRBD2 matching 12 bases. The V gene end was trimmed by 5 bases and the J gene end by 3 bases; junction bases not matched to a gene: 2. The V gene's germline CDR1 is DFQATT and CDR2 SNEGSKA (reference sequence). This CDR3 comprises 14 residues. The DNA for the CDR3 is TGCAGTGCTGAGGGACTAGCGGGCTACAATGAGCAGTTCTTC. It translates to CSAEGLAGYNEQFF.

As concerns this clonotype: The germline gene is not matched at one end of the junction; a read error may be the cause. The chain is built from TRBV2 and TRBJ2-7; possibly TRBD1 for D (5 bases). The CDR3 loop spans 14 amino acids. Germline V gives CDR1 SNHLY, CDR2 FYNNEI. Written as DNA, the CDR3 is TGTGTCAGCAGTGAGCAGGGTCCCTCCTATGAGCAGTACTTC. It specifies CVSSEQGPSYEQYF.

This clonotype showed up many times. The genes are TRBV30 and TRBJ1-1, with a possible D match to TRBD1 (6 bases). This CDR3 region has 15 residues. Germline-derived CDR1 and CDR2 are GTSNPN and SVGIG (reference sequence). V was shortened by 0 bases and J by 4 bases, with 15 bases between the two germline ends. The CDR3 DNA is TGTGCCTGGAGTGTGGTTGTCAGGGGAGGCACTGAAGCTTTCTTT. It is translated as CAWSVVVRGGTEAFF.